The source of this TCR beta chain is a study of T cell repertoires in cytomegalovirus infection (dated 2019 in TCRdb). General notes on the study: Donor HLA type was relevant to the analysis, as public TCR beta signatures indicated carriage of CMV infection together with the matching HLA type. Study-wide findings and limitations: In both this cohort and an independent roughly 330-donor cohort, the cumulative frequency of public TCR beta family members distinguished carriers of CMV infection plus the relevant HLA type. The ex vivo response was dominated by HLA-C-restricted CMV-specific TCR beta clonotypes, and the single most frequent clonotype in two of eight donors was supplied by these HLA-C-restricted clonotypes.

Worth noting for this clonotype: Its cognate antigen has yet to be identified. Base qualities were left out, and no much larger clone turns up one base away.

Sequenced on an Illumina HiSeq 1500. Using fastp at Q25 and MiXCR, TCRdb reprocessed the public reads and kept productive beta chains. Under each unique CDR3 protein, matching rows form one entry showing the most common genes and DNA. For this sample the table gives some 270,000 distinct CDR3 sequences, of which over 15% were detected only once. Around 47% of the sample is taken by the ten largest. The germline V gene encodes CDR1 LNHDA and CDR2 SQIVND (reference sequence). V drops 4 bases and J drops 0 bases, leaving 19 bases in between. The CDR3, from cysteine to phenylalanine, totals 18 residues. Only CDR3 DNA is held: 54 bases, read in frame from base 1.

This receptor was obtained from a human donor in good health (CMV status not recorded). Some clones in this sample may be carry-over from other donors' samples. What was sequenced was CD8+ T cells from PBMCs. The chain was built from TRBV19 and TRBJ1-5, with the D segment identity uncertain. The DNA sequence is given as TGTGCCAGTAGTAATGGCCATGGGCCTCGTTATAGCAATCAGCCCCAGCATTTT. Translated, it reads CASSNGHGPRYSNQPQHF.